This TCR beta chain was identified in a study of spatial heterogeneity in lung cancer. Using its own MiXCR run on the 5' RACE reads, TCRdb lists one record per CDR3 protein. Of approximately 44,000 distinct CDR3 sequences in the sample, roughly 13% were seen once. The table lists this clonotype with many counts. The CDR3 has 13 amino acids. The ends were cut back, 6 bases at V and 4 bases at J, with 12 bases in the middle. Regarding time point: sample taken at primary tumor resection. Source: PBMCs, taken at surgery. This chain connects TRBV12-3 or TRBV12-4 to TRBJ1-2; possibly TRBD1 for D (6 bases). This TCR derives from a male donor with early-stage non-small cell lung cancer. The chain's CDR3 is CASSTIQGYGYTF. The CDR3 bases are TGTGCCAGCAGCACCATACAGGGCTATGGCTACACCTTC.